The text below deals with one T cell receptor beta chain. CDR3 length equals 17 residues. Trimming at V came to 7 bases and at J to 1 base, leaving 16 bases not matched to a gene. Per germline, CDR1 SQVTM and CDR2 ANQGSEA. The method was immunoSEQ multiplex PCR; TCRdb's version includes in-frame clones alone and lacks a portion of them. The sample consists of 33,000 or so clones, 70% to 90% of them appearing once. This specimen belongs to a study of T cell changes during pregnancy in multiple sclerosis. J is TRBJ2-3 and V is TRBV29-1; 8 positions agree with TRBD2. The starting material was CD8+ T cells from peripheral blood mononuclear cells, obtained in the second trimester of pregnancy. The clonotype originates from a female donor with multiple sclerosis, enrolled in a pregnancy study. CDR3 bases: TGCAGCGCTGCAGGACTAGCTGTCTTGGAGGGCACAGATACGCAGTATTTT. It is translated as CSAAGLAVLEGTDTQYF.